Following are 30 T cell receptor beta chains from one sample sequenced in a study of blood T cell repertoires in COVID-19. TCRdb's copy holds only in-frame clones and misses some; the assay was immunoSEQ multiplex PCR. The sample yields some 380,000 clones, roughly 88% seen once. Sequences were obtained from PBMCs or T cells enriched from blood (not recorded which). The source of these receptors is a woman between 35 and 50 years old with acute COVID-19.

The gene calls are TRBV30 and TRBJ1-1; perhaps TRBD1 as D (6 bases). The CDR3 consists of 13 residues. In germline, CDR1 is GTSNPN, CDR2 SVGIG (reference sequence). V was pared by 7 bases and J by 2 bases, with 14 bases between. CDR3 amino acids: CALGQASNTEAFF. CDR3 nucleotide sequence: TGTGCCTTGGGACAAGCCTCCAACACTGAAGCTTTCTTT.

V and J are TRBV19 and TRBJ1-1; tentative D call: TRBD1 (5 bases). The CDR3 has 15 residues. Deletions cut 1 base from V and 5 bases from J, with 14 bases between. CDR1 and CDR2 from the germline V gene are LNHDA and SQIVND (reference sequence). The CDR3 nucleotides are TGTGCCAGTAGTATAGGTGGGACTTGGGCGACTGAAGCTTTCTTT. Protein: CASSIGGTWATEAFF. Combining the CDR3 with reference TRBV19 and TRBJ1-1 gives the whole variable domain DGGITQSPKYLFRKEGQNVTLSCEQNLNHDAMYWYRQDPGQGLRLIYYSQIVNDFQKGDIAEGYSVSREKKESFPLTVTSAQKNPTAFYLCASSIGGTWATEAFFGQGTRLTVV.

This clone was detected once. This chain connects TRBV5-1 to TRBJ1-2; D ambiguous. The CDR3 contains 13 residues. The ends were cut back, 2 bases at V and 2 bases at J, with 7 bases in the middle. CDR1 is SGHRS and CDR2 is YFSETQ in the germline V gene. CDR3 in amino acids: CASSFDGNYGYTF. DNA of the CDR3: TGCGCCAGCAGCTTCGACGGGAACTATGGCTACACCTTC.

The chain couples TRBV6-5 to TRBJ2-4; D perhaps matches TRBD1 (6 bases). There are 15 residues in the CDR3. With 4 bases removed from V and 7 bases from J, the gap between germline ends came to 17 bases. Germline V gene sequence: CDR1 MNHEY, CDR2 SVGAGI. DNA for the CDR3: TGTGCCAGCAGTTCCCTTGGCAGGGGAATGAACATTCAGTACTTC. This gives the protein CASSSLGRGMNIQYF.

This chain joins TRBV18 and TRBJ1-3, with TRBD1 matching over 11 bases. Trimming took 6 bases from V and 7 from J; bases not matched to a gene: 5. Germline CDR1 is KGHSH and CDR2 is LQKENI. The CDR3 contains 14 residues. The CDR3 region has the DNA TGTGCCAGCTCCCGAGGACAGGGGGCCAACACCATATATTTT. Translating it yields CASSRGQGANTIYF.

The chain is built from TRBV6-5 and TRBJ1-3; D call uncertain. V gave up 6 bases and J gave up 5 bases, with 11 bases separating them. Germline CDR1 MNHEY, CDR2 SVGAGI. The CDR3 consists of 13 residues. The CDR3 loop is CASRGDGRNTIYF. The CDR3, as DNA: TGTGCCAGCAGGGGCGACGGGAGAAACACCATATATTTT.

The sample holds one count of this clone. Other DNA sequences in the sample encode the same CDR3. The J gene is TRBJ2-2, the V gene TRBV24-1; D is unclear. V lost 7 bases to trimming and J lost 0 bases, with 5 bases between them. Germline CDR1 and CDR2: KGHDR and SFDVKD. The CDR3 covers 13 residues. The CDR3 region is CATRGANTGELFF. CDR3 in DNA: TGTGCCACCAGGGGCGCGAACACCGGGGAGCTGTTTTTT.

J is TRBJ1-1 and V is TRBV7-9; D not resolved. Trimming removed 5 bases from V and 2 bases from J, with 3 bases in between. Germline lookup yields CDR1 SEHNR and CDR2 FQNEAQ (reference sequence). The CDR3 runs 11 residues. CDR3 in DNA: TGTGCCAGCAGCGTAAACACTGAAGCTTTCTTT. Translated: CASSVNTEAFF.

The J gene is TRBJ2-3, the V gene TRBV18; 9 bases line up with TRBD2. CDR1 is KGHSH and CDR2 is LQKENI in the germline V gene. V shed 0 bases and J 2 bases; nucleotides not matched to a gene: 9. This CDR3 comprises 18 residues. DNA for the CDR3: TGTGCCAGCTCACCACCTATCCCTAAGCGGGGGGACACAGATACGCAGTATTTT. This encodes CASSPPIPKRGDTDTQYF.

This clone has a single count. V usage is TRBV2 and J usage is TRBJ2-3, with unresolved D. Between the trimmed V and J ends, which lost 5 bases and 0 bases, there was a span of 9 bases. Germline CDR1 is SNHLY and CDR2 is FYNNEI. This CDR3 comprises 14 residues. CDR3: CASSLLTSTDTQYF. The CDR3 region has the DNA TGTGCCAGCAGTCTACTTACTAGCACAGATACGCAGTATTTT.

This clone is a singleton in its sample. Additional DNA sequences in this sample encode the identical CDR3. The CDR3 bases are TGTGCCAGCACTTTAAACACTGAAGCTTTCTTT. It is translated as CASTLNTEAFF. The chain recombines TRBV2 with TRBJ1-1; D not resolved. The germline V gene encodes CDR1 SNHLY and CDR2 FYNNEI. The CDR3 loop spans 11 amino acids. V was cut by 7 bases and J by 2 bases, with 5 bases left in between. The full variable domain, in which reference TRBV2 and TRBJ1-1 provide the parts outside the CDR3, is EPEVTQTPSHQVTQMGQEVILRCVPISNHLYFYWYRQILGQKVEFLVSFYNNEISEKSEIFDDQFSVERPDGSNFTLKIRSTKLEDSAMYFCASTLNTEAFFGQGTRLTVV.

The rearrangement links TRBV6-5 to TRBJ1-2, with D possibly TRBD1 on 6 matching bases. The CDR3 consists of 15 residues. Trimming took off 6 bases at V and 3 bases at J, with 17 bases between the two ends. The germline CDR1 and CDR2 sequences are MNHEY and SVGAGI. CDR3 protein: CASSGGPSGYYGYTF. The DNA of the CDR3 is TGTGCCAGCAGCGGGGGGCCATCAGGGTACTATGGCTACACCTTC.

The chain employs TRBV7-9 and TRBJ1-1; D is possibly TRBD1 (6 bases). Per germline, CDR1 SEHNR and CDR2 FQNEAQ (reference sequence). The CDR3 spans 13 residues. The V end lost 9 bases, the J end lost 1 base, and 12 bases lay between the germline ends. The CDR3 reads CASNRVGNTEAFF. For the CDR3, the DNA is TGTGCCAGTAACAGGGTCGGGAACACTGAAGCTTTCTTT.

This chain links TRBV7-2 with TRBJ1-2, with TRBD1 matching over 8 bases. This CDR3 has 14 residues. V shed 5 bases and J 3 bases; nucleotides not matched to a gene: 5. Germline CDR1 is SGHTA and CDR2 is FQGNSA. DNA for the CDR3: TGTGCCAGCAGCATTGACAGGGGAGACTATGGCTACACCTTC. It translates to CASSIDRGDYGYTF.

The V call is TRBV19, the J call TRBJ1-1, with D perhaps matching TRBD1 (5 bases). The CDR3 sequence is 16 residues long. Germline CDR1 LNHDA, CDR2 SQIVND (reference sequence). V lost 2 bases, J lost 0 bases, and 13 bases lay in between. The CDR3 DNA reads TGTGCCAGTAGTATAAGGGGTTTCGGTTTGAACACTGAAGCTTTCTTT. Encoded protein: CASSIRGFGLNTEAFF.

This clone was recorded once. The rearrangement links TRBV4-2 to TRBJ2-3; 7 bases are a match to TRBD1. V trimming: 0 bases; J trimming: 1 base; junction bases outside the gene matches: 1. CDR3 size: 15 residues. Germline CDR1 is LGHNA and CDR2 is YNFKEQ. The CDR3 sequence is CASSQEGGRTDTQYF. CDR3 sequence (DNA): TGTGCCAGCAGCCAAGAAGGGGGCCGCACAGATACGCAGTATTTT.

This clone was seen ten or more times. The J gene is TRBJ1-3, the V gene TRBV25-1; the D gene is possibly TRBD1 (5 bases). The CDR3 is made up of 12 amino acids. Trimming shortened V by 4 bases and J by 8 bases, and 9 bases separated the two germline ends. Germline V gene data show CDR1 as MGHDK and CDR2 as SYGVNS. CDR3 bases: TGTGCCAGCAGTGCCACAGGAGACACCATATATTTT. The encoded protein is CASSATGDTIYF.

This rearrangement joins TRBV12-3 or TRBV12-4 to TRBJ1-1; D call uncertain. The CDR3 is made up of 13 amino acids. Trimming removed 6 bases from V and 2 bases from J, with 10 bases in between. CDR3 sequence: CASRPTDNTEAFF. The CDR3, as DNA: TGTGCCAGCAGACCTACTGATAACACTGAAGCTTTCTTT.

The rearrangement links TRBV6-5 to TRBJ1-5, with D hard to call. The V end lost 8 bases, the J end lost 4 bases, and 15 bases lay between the germline ends. The length of the CDR3 is 14 residues. Germline V gives CDR1 MNHEY, CDR2 SVGAGI. CDR3: CASQAAAGNQPQHF. In DNA form, the CDR3 reads TGTGCCAGCCAAGCGGCGGCGGGGAATCAGCCCCAGCATTTT.

Written as DNA, the CDR3 is TGTGCCAGCAGTCCCATTCGCCAGGGGGCGCGGGGCTACACCTTC. Residues: CASSPIRQGARGYTF. The J gene is TRBJ1-2, the V gene TRBV5-6, with 8 bases identical to TRBD1. The CDR3 is made up of 15 amino acids. In germline, CDR1 is SGHDT, CDR2 YYEEEE. Trimming at V came to 5 bases and at J to 8 bases, leaving 14 bases not matched to a gene.

This chain links TRBV9 with TRBJ2-7; 9 nucleotides match TRBD1. The CDR3 totals 14 residues. Trimming cost V 3 bases and J 3 bases; bases outside gene matches: 4. The germline gives CDR1 SGDLS, CDR2 YYNGEE. CDR3: CASSARDRDYEQYF. The CDR3 DNA sequence: TGTGCCAGCAGCGCCCGGGACAGGGACTACGAGCAGTACTTC.

This chain connects TRBV5-6 to TRBJ2-7; TRBD2 aligns across 9 bases. V dropped 4 bases and J dropped 1; count of bases not matched to a gene: 6. This CDR3 spans 15 amino acids. Germline CDR1 reads SGHDT; CDR2 reads YYEEEE. CDR3 nucleotide sequence: TGTGCCAGCAGCCCCGGGACTAGCCAATCCTACGAGCAGTACTTC. As protein: CASSPGTSQSYEQYF.

The rearrangement joins TRBV12-3 or TRBV12-4 to TRBJ1-2, with no clear D. The CDR3 contains 12 residues. The V end was cut by 3 bases, the J end by 7 bases, with 9 bases between. This CDR3 is CASSFHLSGYTF. CDR3 DNA sequence: TGTGCCAGCAGTTTTCATCTGAGTGGCTACACCTTC.

The chain joins TRBV7-8 to TRBJ2-3; 7 positions match TRBD2. Trimming at V came to 2 bases and at J to 2 bases, leaving 4 bases not matched to a gene. The germline V gene encodes CDR1 SGHVS and CDR2 FQNEAQ. The CDR3 has 15 residues. CDR3 bases: TGTGCCAGCAGCTTATTAGCGGGTACCACAGATACGCAGTATTTT. The encoded protein is CASSLLAGTTDTQYF.

This rearrangement joins TRBV11-2 to TRBJ1-2; the match to TRBD1 covers 9 bases. Unmatched junction bases numbered 2, after V lost 1 base and J lost 5 bases. From germline, CDR1 is SGHAT and CDR2 FQNNGV. This CDR3 contains 14 residues. CDR3: CASSLVGQGYGYTF. The CDR3 DNA is TGTGCCAGCAGCTTAGTGGGACAGGGTTATGGCTACACCTTC.

CDR3 region: CASSYVGRDQPQHF. The CDR3 region has the DNA TGTGCCAGCAGTTACGTAGGGAGGGATCAGCCCCAGCATTTT. The V call is TRBV6-5, the J call TRBJ1-5; D remains unclear. Trimming removed 2 bases from V and 5 bases from J, with 10 bases in between. CDR1 is MNHEY, CDR2 SVGAGI, per germline. There are 14 residues in the CDR3.

The gene calls are TRBV19 and TRBJ2-7; D gene ambiguous. The germline V and J ends were trimmed by 7 bases and 5 bases, with 12 bases remaining between them. Germline V gene sequence: CDR1 LNHDA, CDR2 SQIVND (reference sequence). The CDR3 spans 12 residues. CDR3 DNA sequence: TGTGCCAGTACCGACCCCGCGGACGAGCAGTACTTC. Its translation is CASTDPADEQYF.

This clone was picked up one time. The gene calls are TRBV3-1 (or the pseudogene TRBV3-2) and TRBJ2-1, with TRBD2 matching over 8 bases. The germline CDR1 and CDR2 sequences are LGHDT and YNNKEL (reference sequence). V shed 0 bases, J shed 5 bases, and the junction held 9 bases outside the gene matches. CDR3 length: 17 amino acids. The CDR3 region is CASSQDVPGGFDNEQFF. The CDR3, as DNA: TGTGCCAGCAGCCAAGATGTTCCGGGGGGGTTCGACAATGAGCAGTTCTTC.

This chain joins TRBV3-1 (or the pseudogene TRBV3-2) and TRBJ2-2, with TRBD2 matching 7 bases. The germline CDR1 and CDR2 sequences are LGHDT and YNNKEL (reference sequence). The CDR3 extends over 14 amino acids. V lost 0 bases, J lost 5 bases, and 0 bases stayed unmatched. The CDR3 reads CASSQEAGTGELFF. Written as DNA, the CDR3 is TGTGCCAGCAGCCAAGAAGCGGGAACCGGGGAGCTGTTTTTT.

The gene calls are TRBV10-3 and TRBJ1-1, with TRBD1 as a possible D gene (5 bases). Germline V gene sequence: CDR1 ENHRY, CDR2 SYGVKD. Trimming pared 2 bases from V and 1 base from J, leaving 5 bases between. The CDR3 extends over 13 amino acids. CDR3 in DNA: TGTGCCATCAGTGAGAGGGGGAACACTGAAGCTTTCTTT. Amino acid sequence: CAISERGNTEAFF.